These T cell receptor beta chains were read from a single sample in a study of tumor and adjacent non-tumor tissue in lung cancer. From the multiplex PCR reads, TCRdb called clonotypes with MiXCR, one entry per CDR3 protein. The sample consists of 75,000 to 80,000 distinct CDR3 sequences, around 80% of them appearing once. Sequenced: distant non-tumor lung tissue. Receptors were obtained from a man aged 70 or older with non-small cell lung cancer. Each CDR3 is given with its conserved first and last residue. The D gene is left open where the match is weak. Only part of the rows carry a size: once, few, many, or a class if the clone is expanded.

J | D | V | size | DNA | CDR3
TRBJ2-7 | NA | TRBV29-1 | once | TGCAGTGTTGAAAGGGCGGGACCGACCTACGAGCACTACTTT | CSVERAGPTYEHYF
TRBJ2-3 | NA | TRBV5-6 | NA | TGTGCCAGCAGCTTTGAAGATAAACGGTATTTT | CASSFEDKRYF
TRBJ1-1 | NA | TRBV11-1 | NA | TGTACTAGCAGCTTAGAGAATCGGGAGGGGACTGAAGCTTTCTTT | CTSSLENREGTEAFF
TRBJ2-1 | NA | TRBV14 | NA | TGTGCCAGCAGCCAAGATTTCCATGAGCAGTTCTTC | CASSQDFHEQFF
TRBJ1-2 | NA | TRBV4-3 | once | TGCGCCAGCTCCCAAGATGTGGGCGGAGATGGCTACATCTTC | CASSQDVGGDGYIF
TRBJ2-1 | NA | TRBV7-9 | NA | TGTGCCAGCAGCACCTCCGGGAGCGGAAAAAATGAGCAGTTCTTC | CASSTSGSGKNEQFF
TRBJ1-1 | NA | TRBV5-5 | NA | TGTGCCAGCAGCTCTTTTACGGTGAATAATGAAGCTTTCTTT | CASSSFTVNNEAFF
TRBJ2-7 | NA | TRBV29-1 | NA | TGCAACGTTCAAAGGGCGGGACCTACCTACGAGCAGTACTTC | CNVQRAGPTYEQYF
TRBJ2-1 | NA | TRBV12-3/TRBV12-4 | NA | TGTTCTAGCAGCTTCCTGCAGGAGCAGTTCTTC | CSSSFLQEQFF
TRBJ2-2 | TRBD1 | TRBV6-2/TRBV6-3 | NA | TGTGCCAGCTGTCCCGGGACAGGGGGCACCGAGGAGCTGTTTTTT | CASCPGTGGTEELFF
TRBJ1-1 | NA | TRBV20-1 | NA | TGCAGTGATTACTACGGGGAGAACACTGAAGCTTTCTTT | CSDYYGENTEAFF
TRBJ2-7 | TRBD2 | TRBV4-1 | NA | TGCGCCTGCAGCCTGACACTAGCGGGAGAGTGGGACGAGCAGTACTTC | CACSLTLAGEWDEQYF
TRBJ2-5 | NA | TRBV5-5 | NA | TGTGCCATCAGCTTGGTCAGTCCGGAGACCCATTATTTC | CAISLVSPETHYF
TRBJ2-1 | NA | TRBV6-1 | many | TGTGCCAGCAGTGAAGGAGGCAGGGCGTCGTTCTTC | CASSEGGRASFF
TRBJ2-2 | NA | TRBV11-2 | NA | TGTGCCTGCAGCTTAGTGGGCTCAGGGGCTGCCGGGGAGCTGTTTTTT | CACSLVGSGAAGELFF
TRBJ1-5 | NA | TRBV20-1 | once | TGCAGTGCTAGAGATAAAAGGGTGGGTAAGGGAGGCAATCAGCACCGGCATTTT | CSARDKRVGKGGNQHRHF
TRBJ1-1 | NA | TRBV29-1 | NA | TGCAGCGCTGTGGCGGAGAGGTCCGAAGCTTTCTTT | CSAVAERSEAFF
TRBJ2-7 | NA | TRBV28 | many | TGTGCCAGCAGTCAGGGCACCCTTCCCTACGAGCAGTACTTC | CASSQGTLPYEQYF
TRBJ2-7 | TRBD2 | TRBV29-1 | NA | TGCAGCGTCGGGACTAGCAGAGCCGCGGAGCACTACTTC | CSVGTSRAAEHYF
TRBJ1-6 | NA | TRBV20-1 | few | TGCAGTGCTAGAGCGGGAGAGATGTATTCACCCCTCCACTTT | CSARAGEMYSPLHF
TRBJ2-7 | NA | TRBV10-1 | NA | TGTGCCAGCAGTGAACCCACGTCCCCATACCAGCTGTACTTC | CASSEPTSPYQLYF
TRBJ2-2 | NA | TRBV5-1 | NA | TGCGCCAGCAGCAAAGCACATAACACCGGGGAGCTGTTATTT | CASSKAHNTGELLF
TRBJ1-6 | TRBD1 | TRBV5-4 | few | TGTGCCAGCAGCACGACAGGGGATAGTAATTCACCACTCCACTTT | CASSTTGDSNSPLHF
TRBJ1-2 | NA | TRBV29-1 | NA | TGCGGCGTTCTCCGGACGGGAGCCTATGGCTACAACTTC | CGVLRTGAYGYNF
TRBJ2-2 | NA | TRBV5-1 | NA | TGCGCCAGCAGCTTATATATTGTGACGGACACCGGGGAGCTGTTTTTT | CASSLYIVTDTGELFF
TRBJ1-1 | NA | TRBV6-2/TRBV6-3 | NA | TGTGCCAACTCGGATACGTTGGCTAAAACTGAAGCTTTCTTT | CANSDTLAKTEAFF
TRBJ2-1 | TRBD1 | TRBV13 | NA | TGTGTCAGCAGCTTCACCTCGACAGGGTTCTACAAGCAGTTCTTC | CVSSFTSTGFYKQFF
TRBJ1-1 | TRBD1 | TRBV12-3/TRBV12-4 | once | TGTGCCAGCAATCGACAGGGAAGTTGGTCCATGCGCACTGAAACTTTCTTT | CASNRQGSWSMRTETFF
TRBJ2-3 | TRBD2 | TRBV5-1 | many | TGCGCCAGCAGCTTGGGGCTAGCGGGGCCGAAGGATACGCAGTATTTT | CASSLGLAGPKDTQYF
TRBJ2-7 | TRBD2 | TRBV29-1 | once | TGCAGCGCTAAGACTAGCGAGATGGTTTTTTTC | CSAKTSEMVFF
TRBJ1-3 | NA | TRBV12-3/TRBV12-4 | once | NA | CASSRPGTGFGSGSTINF
TRBJ2-1 | NA | TRBV6-1 | NA | TGTGCCAGCAGATACAACGAGGAGTTCTTC | CASRYNEEFF
TRBJ2-7 | TRBD1 | TRBV30 | few | TGTACCCTTTATCCCGGGACAGGGCTCTCATACGAGCAGTACTTC | CTLYPGTGLSYEQYF
TRBJ1-5 | NA | TRBV12-3/TRBV12-4 | NA | TGTGCCAGCAGTTTAGGGTGCGGCGGCAATCAGCCCCAGCATTTT | CASSLGCGGNQPQHF
TRBJ2-7 | NA | TRBV4-1 | NA | TGCGCCAGCAACCAAGGCCCCTGGGGATACGAGCAGTACTTC | CASNQGPWGYEQYF
TRBJ2-7 | NA | TRBV5-4 | NA | TGTGCCAGCAGTTCTTATTCGCGAGTAGCGTACGAGCAGTACTTC | CASSSYSRVAYEQYF
TRBJ2-3 | TRBD1 | TRBV10-3 | NA | TGTGCCATCAGTCTCCTGGGGGATGGGACAGATACGCATTATTTT | CAISLLGDGTDTHYF
TRBJ2-7 | NA | TRBV11-3 | NA | TGTGCCAGCAGCCAAGGGACTTGTGAAATCTCCGAGCACTACTTC | CASSQGTCEISEHYF
TRBJ1-5 | TRBD1 | TRBV12-5 | NA | TGTGCTAGTGGTTTGGGACAGGGGGTGGATCAGCCACAGCATTTT | CASGLGQGVDQPQHF
TRBJ2-3 | NA | TRBV10-2 | NA | TGCGCCAGCATCAAGGGGGAATTCACAGATACGCGGTATTTT | CASIKGEFTDTRYF
TRBJ1-2 | NA | TRBV29-1 | NA | TGCAGCGTTGGAGGTGTTATTATGGATGGCTACACCTTC | CSVGGVIMDGYTF
TRBJ2-6 | NA | TRBV20-1 | NA | TGCAGTGCTAGCAGGGGGGGCAGGGAAGTCTCTGGGGCCAAGGTCCTGACTTTC | CSASRGGREVSGAKVLTF
TRBJ2-1 | TRBD2 | TRBV6-5 | NA | TGTGCCACATCCTCTAGCGGGACTGGGTTTGAGCAGTTCTTC | CATSSSGTGFEQFF
TRBJ1-6 | NA | TRBV28 | NA | TGTGCCAGCATTTTATGGCCCGTCGGGGACACTCACACTTATTCACCCCTCCACTTT | CASILWPVGDTHTYSPLHF
TRBJ2-1 | TRBD2 | TRBV28 | many | TGTGCCAGCAGTTTGCGGGAGGGCCGGGGGAATGAGCAGTTCTTC | CASSLREGRGNEQFF
TRBJ1-2 | NA | TRBV29-1 | NA | TGCAGCGTTCTATATTCGGGGAACTATGGCTACATCTTC | CSVLYSGNYGYIF
TRBJ1-2 | NA | TRBV12-3/TRBV12-4 | NA | TGTGCCAGCAGTTTTCCCAGGGGCTATGGTTACAGATTC | CASSFPRGYGYRF
TRBJ2-5 | TRBD2 | TRBV6-5 | NA | TGTGCCAGCAGTTCCCCCCGTAGCGGGGGGTCCCAAAAGACCCAGTACTTC | CASSSPRSGGSQKTQYF
TRBJ2-7 | NA | TRBV5-1 | NA | TGCGCCAGCAGCTTACAGTCGGGACATCACTCCCACGAGCAGTACTTC | CASSLQSGHHSHEQYF
TRBJ2-5 | NA | TRBV11-2 | NA | TGTGCCAGCGGCCCTAGGACAGTTGGGCAAGAGACCCAGTACTTC | CASGPRTVGQETQYF
TRBJ2-3 | NA | TRBV2 | NA | TGTGCCCTAAAGGGGGACACGCAGTATTTT | CALKGDTQYF
TRBJ2-7 | TRBD2 | TRBV2 | NA | TGTGCCGGCAGTGAAGCGATCCGCGGGGGGATATACGAGCAGCACTTC | CAGSEAIRGGIYEQHF
TRBJ1-4 | NA | TRBV5-4 | NA | TGTGTCAGCAGCTTGGATATGGATGAAAAACTGTTTTTT | CVSSLDMDEKLFF
TRBJ2-2 | TRBD1 | TRBV4-1 | NA | TGCGCCAGCAGTCAAGGTATCAGCAGGGGGCTCGGGGAGCTGTTTTTT | CASSQGISRGLGELFF
TRBJ2-7 | TRBD1 | TRBV11-2 | once | TGTCACAGCAGCTTGGATCAGGGGGCACCCTACGAGCAGTACTTC | CHSSLDQGAPYEQYF
TRBJ1-5 | NA | TRBV5-6 | NA | TGTGCCAGCAGCTTGGGCCCGCGAAGCACAGATACGCAGCATTTT | CASSLGPRSTDTQHF
TRBJ2-1 | TRBD2 | TRBV9 | NA | TGTGCCAGCAGCGCATTTGGCGGGAGAAACAATGAGCAGTTCTTC | CASSAFGGRNNEQFF